A single sample is the source of the 32 T cell receptor beta chains below, sequenced in a study of cytomegalovirus exposure and HLA in healthy donors. The PCR contained 60 Vbeta and 13 Jbeta primers. Profiled with immunoSEQ multiplex PCR; TCRdb holds only in-frame clones, not every one. The table lists about 170,000 clones, roughly 80% of them singletons. The specimen was PBMCs. The receptors were sampled from a boy between 2 and 10 years old in good health and CMV-seronegative.

V is TRBV25-1 and J is TRBJ1-1; D not resolved. The V and J ends lost 4 bases and 1 base respectively, with 7 bases between them. The CDR3 length is 13 residues. Looked up from germline, CDR1 is MGHDK and CDR2 is SYGVNS. CDR3 in DNA: TGTGCCAGCAGTGCACGGGAGAACACTGAAGCTTTCTTT. Translation gives CASSARENTEAFF.

In regard to this clone: Relative to the germline gene, one junction end is altered; a read error may explain this. CDR3 nucleotide sequence: TGTGCCAGCAGGTTAGCGGAGAGCTCCTACAATGAGCAGTTCTTC. This encodes CASRLAESSYNEQFF. The chain couples TRBV7-9 to TRBJ2-1, with D possibly matching TRBD2 (6 bases). Germline loops: CDR1 SEHNR, CDR2 FQNEAQ (reference sequence). This CDR3 spans 15 amino acids.

CDR3 amino acids: CSVPGGTGVRPTEAFF. CDR3 DNA: TGCAGCGTCCCCGGGGGGACAGGGGTCCGGCCGACTGAAGCTTTCTTT. The chain has TRBV29-1 and TRBJ1-1; the match to TRBD1 covers 10 bases. Germline CDR1 and CDR2: SQVTM and ANQGSEA. The CDR3 sequence is 16 residues long. V lost 6 bases, J lost 5 bases, and 15 bases stayed unmatched.

This clone occurred once. V is TRBV6-6 and J is TRBJ2-2; TRBD1 matches 9 bases. After removal of 3 bases from V and 5 bases from J, the junction contained 4 bases not matched to a gene. The length of the CDR3 is 15 residues. Germline CDR1 and CDR2: MNHNY and SVGAGI (reference sequence). The CDR3 DNA sequence: TGTGCCAGCAGTTATCACAGGGGGCGTACCGGGGAGCTGTTTTTT. This encodes CASSYHRGRTGELFF.

This chain uses TRBV6-1 with TRBJ1-3, with 9 nucleotides matching TRBD1. From germline, CDR1 is MNHNS and CDR2 SASEGT. The length of the CDR3 is 16 residues. The J segment lost 3 bases and the V segment lost 2 bases, leaving 5 bases of the junction unmatched. As DNA, the CDR3 is TGTGCCAGCAGTGAACCTAGGACAGGGGATGGAAACACCATATATTTT. It is translated as CASSEPRTGDGNTIYF.

A remark on this clone: Sequence at one end of the junction differs from germline and may be a read error. CDR3 loop: CASSSPAPQGVDTEPFF. The CDR3 coding sequence is TGTGCCAGCAGCTCCCCGGCCCCTCAGGGGGTTGACACTGAACCTTTCTTT. The rearrangement uses TRBV7-9 and TRBJ1-1, with 7 bases that match TRBD1. The CDR3 sequence is 17 residues long. The V gene's germline CDR1 is SEHNR and CDR2 FQNEAQ (reference sequence). The full variable domain, with the rest looked up from reference TRBV7-9 and TRBJ1-1, is DTGVSQNPRHKITKRGQNVTFRCDPISEHNRLYWYRQTLGQGPEFLTYFQNEAQLEKSRLLSDRFSAERPKGSFSTLEIQRTEQGDSAMYLCASSSPAPQGVDTEPFFGQGTRLTVV.

This chain joins TRBV2 and TRBJ1-1; D perhaps matches TRBD1 (5 bases). The length of the CDR3 is 19 residues. Germline V lookup: CDR1 SNHLY, CDR2 FYNNEI. Trimming pared 4 bases from V and 13 bases from J, leaving 37 bases between. The CDR3 reads CASSVFNPRIDGFNRGGFF. In DNA form, the CDR3 reads TGTGCCAGCAGTGTATTCAACCCTCGGATTGATGGCTTTAACCGGGGGGGTTTCTTT.

The J gene is TRBJ2-5, the V gene TRBV7-9, with D hard to call. The germline gives CDR1 SEHNR, CDR2 FQNEAQ (reference sequence). The CDR3 contains 14 residues. With 5 bases removed from V and 5 bases from J, the gap between germline ends came to 15 bases. The CDR3 region is CASSPDLDLETQYF. CDR3 bases: TGTGCCAGCAGCCCAGACCTAGATCTGGAGACCCAGTACTTC.

This chain links TRBV5-5 with TRBJ1-2; no clear D. V lost 4 bases and J 4 bases, leaving 14 bases between the germline ends. The V gene's germline CDR1 is SGHKS and CDR2 YYEKEE (reference sequence). The CDR3 extends over 14 amino acids. In nucleotides, the CDR3 is TGTGCCAGCAGCAGGTCCATCGGGGTCTATGGCTACACCTTC. Protein product: CASSRSIGVYGYTF.

The gene calls are TRBV7-9 and TRBJ1-2; weak D call: TRBD1 (5 bases). The CDR3 runs 15 residues. The germline gives CDR1 SEHNR, CDR2 FQNEAQ (reference sequence). Trimming removed 2 bases at V and 3 bases at J, with 13 bases between. The chain's CDR3 is CASSLPDEQDYGYTF. The CDR3 region has the DNA TGTGCCAGCAGCTTACCAGATGAACAGGACTATGGCTACACCTTC.

This clone was detected once. The gene calls are TRBV27 and TRBJ2-3, with 7 positions matching TRBD2. The CDR3 extends over 16 amino acids. Per the germline V gene, CDR1 is MNHEY and CDR2 is SMNVEV (reference sequence). The V segment lost 5 bases and the J segment 4 bases; nucleotides outside the gene matches: 12. CDR3 nucleotides: TGTGCCAGCAGTCCCGGTGGCGGGAGTTTCGCAGATACGCAGTATTTT. It specifies CASSPGGGSFADTQYF.

The V call is TRBV18, the J call TRBJ1-2; D is perhaps TRBD1 (6 bases). V gave up 4 bases and J gave up 0 bases, with 9 bases separating them. The length of the CDR3 is 14 residues. Germline V gene lookup returns CDR1 KGHSH and CDR2 LQKENI. The CDR3 reads CASSLAGANYGYTF. Written as DNA, the CDR3 is TGTGCCAGCTCACTGGCAGGGGCTAACTATGGCTACACCTTC.

CDR3 nucleotide sequence: TGCGCCAGCAGCCAAGTTCCGCCTAGCGGGAGGGCCCTCGACACAGATACGCAGTATTTT. The encoded protein is CASSQVPPSGRALDTDTQYF. The chain carries TRBV4-1 and TRBJ2-3, with TRBD2 matching 12 bases. The CDR3 is made up of 20 amino acids. V lost 1 base, J lost 2 bases, and 13 bases stayed unmatched. Germline V gene data show CDR1 as MGHRA and CDR2 as YSYEKL.

The count of this clone is one. V usage is TRBV9 and J usage is TRBJ2-7; TRBD2 matches 8 bases. The CDR3 loop spans 16 amino acids. The J segment lost 3 bases and the V segment lost 3 bases, leaving 11 bases of the junction unmatched. From germline, CDR1 is SGDLS and CDR2 YYNGEE. The CDR3: CASSGGRGGGVYEQYF. The CDR3 region has the DNA TGTGCCAGCAGCGGGGGTCGGGGGGGAGGGGTCTACGAGCAGTACTTC.

The chain combines TRBV11-2 with TRBJ1-1, with no clear D. This CDR3 contains 14 residues. V dropped 1 base and J dropped 4 bases, with 10 bases sitting between them. Germline values: CDR1 SGHAT, CDR2 FQNNGV. In nucleotides, the CDR3 is TGTGCCAGCAGCTTAGTTCTAGGTAGCACTGAAGCTTTCTTT. Its protein product is CASSLVLGSTEAFF.

This chain links TRBV15 with TRBJ1-2; D not resolved. The V gene's germline CDR1 is LNHNV and CDR2 YYDKDF (reference sequence). This CDR3 is built from 17 residues. V lost 3 bases to trimming and J lost 1 base, with 18 bases between them. The CDR3, as DNA: TGTGCCACCAGCAGTCAATTACTAGGGATTTATAACTATGGCTACACCTTC. Its protein is CATSSQLLGIYNYGYTF.

The V and J genes are TRBV10-1 and TRBJ1-1, with 11 bases identical to TRBD1. The germline CDR1 and CDR2 sequences are WNHNN and SYGVQD (reference sequence). The CDR3 length is 15 residues. V gave up 5 bases and J gave up 1 base; unmatched junction bases: 3. CDR3: CASSRGTGGNTEAFF. The CDR3 coding sequence is TGCGCCAGCAGTAGAGGGACAGGGGGGAACACTGAAGCTTTCTTT.

This chain uses TRBV27 with TRBJ2-2; 7 bases match TRBD2. The CDR3 length is 14 residues. Germline CDR1 and CDR2: MNHEY and SMNVEV (reference sequence). With 9 bases clipped from V and 2 bases from J, the junction kept 6 bases outside the gene matches. In nucleotides, the CDR3 is TGTGCCAGTTCCCTAGCGGTAAACACCGGGGAGCTGTTTTTT. The encoded protein is CASSLAVNTGELFF.

This clone was found a few times. This chain joins TRBV10-2 and TRBJ2-3, with 9 positions matching TRBD2. V gave up 5 bases and J gave up 8 bases; unmatched junction bases: 2. The CDR3 is 12 residues long. Per the germline V gene, CDR1 is WSHSY and CDR2 is SAAADI. The CDR3 nucleotides are TGCGCCAGCAGTAAAGCGGGAGGTACGCAGTATTTT. Protein sequence: CASSKAGGTQYF.

The chain joins TRBV7-9 to TRBJ1-1; D may be TRBD1 (5 bases). The CDR3 is 16 residues long. Per germline, CDR1 SEHNR and CDR2 FQNEAQ (reference sequence). The V and J ends lost 5 bases and 1 base respectively, with 17 bases between them. CDR3 nucleotides: TGTGCCAGCAGCCTCTTCCGGACGGGGGAGAACACTGAAGCTTTCTTT. Translating gives CASSLFRTGENTEAFF.

J is TRBJ2-2 and V is TRBV5-1; TRBD1 matches 8 bases. CDR3 length: 15 residues. Germline values: CDR1 SGHRS, CDR2 YFSETQ. J was trimmed by 2 bases and V by 3 bases; bases with no gene match: 3. The CDR3 DNA is TGCGCCAGCAGCTGGGACAGGAAAAACACCGGGGAGCTGTTTTTT. Its protein is CASSWDRKNTGELFF. Together with reference TRBV5-1 and TRBJ2-2, the CDR3 gives the full variable domain: KAGVTQTPRYLIKTRGQQVTLSCSPISGHRSVSWYQQTPGQGLQFLFEYFSETQRNKGNFPGRFSGRQFSNSRSEMNVSTLELGDSALYLCASSWDRKNTGELFFGEGSRLTVL.

V gene TRBV29-1 combines with J gene TRBJ2-1, with 9 positions matching TRBD2. This CDR3 has 13 amino acids. The trim removed 6 bases at V and 6 bases at J, leaving 6 bases unmatched. Germline-derived CDR1 and CDR2 are SQVTM and ANQGSEA. The CDR3 nucleotides are TGCAGCGTCTCGGGACTAGCTATCAATGAGCAGTTCTTC. This translates into CSVSGLAINEQFF.

Concerning this clone: The junction shows a germline mismatch at one end, possibly a read error. This chain joins TRBV7-9 and TRBJ2-1; D is unclear. The CDR3 sequence is 12 residues long. Germline V lookup: CDR1 SEHNR, CDR2 FQNEAQ (reference sequence). The CDR3 sequence: CSSSYPYNEQFF. CDR3 bases: TGTTCCAGCAGCTATCCTTACAATGAGCAGTTCTTC.

The chain has TRBV15 and TRBJ2-6, with 7 bases fitting TRBD1. Germline assignment: CDR1 LNHNV and CDR2 YYDKDF (reference sequence). The V gene end was trimmed by 1 base and the J gene end by 2 bases; junction bases not matched to a gene: 5. This CDR3 region has 17 residues. The CDR3 here is CATSRGQGTPGANVLTF. The CDR3 DNA reads as TGTGCCACCAGCAGAGGACAGGGAACCCCTGGGGCCAACGTCCTGACTTTC.

The chain recombines TRBV27 with TRBJ2-2, with TRBD2 matching over 12 bases. After removal of 4 bases from V and 0 bases from J, the junction contained 6 bases not matched to a gene. This CDR3 contains 18 residues. CDR1 and CDR2 (germline): MNHEY, SMNVEV (reference sequence). CDR3 sequence: CASSSWGLAGSNTGELFF. CDR3 coding DNA: TGTGCCAGCAGTTCCTGGGGACTAGCGGGTTCGAACACCGGGGAGCTGTTTTTT.

This chain connects TRBV11-2 to TRBJ2-7; a possible D gene is TRBD2 (6 bases). The CDR3 is made up of 15 amino acids. CDR1 is SGHAT, CDR2 FQNNGV, per germline. V lost 0 bases and J 2 bases, leaving 11 bases between the germline ends. The chain's CDR3 is CASSLDGGDAYEQYF. As DNA, the CDR3 is TGTGCCAGCAGCTTAGACGGCGGGGACGCCTACGAGCAGTACTTC.

J is TRBJ1-1 and V is TRBV7-8; 8 nucleotides line up with TRBD1. J lost 3 bases, V lost 5 bases, and 23 bases had no gene match. This CDR3 has 20 residues. CDR1 and CDR2 from the germline V gene are SGHVS and FQNEAQ. For the CDR3, the DNA is TGTGCCAGCAGCAAGCGGACAGGGAATGCCAATATGGCGTGGGACACTGAAGCTTTCTTT. Its protein is CASSKRTGNANMAWDTEAFF.

The chain uses TRBV2 and TRBJ2-1; 7 bases map to TRBD2. CDR1 and CDR2 (germline): SNHLY, FYNNEI. The V and J ends lost 3 bases and 0 bases, in that order; junction bases with no gene match: 2. This CDR3 has 15 residues. The CDR3 here is CASSDPGGSYNEQFF. CDR3 DNA: TGTGCCAGCAGTGATCCGGGGGGCTCCTACAATGAGCAGTTCTTC. Supplemented by reference TRBV2 and TRBJ2-1, the full variable domain reads EPEVTQTPSHQVTQMGQEVILRCVPISNHLYFYWYRQILGQKVEFLVSFYNNEISEKSEIFDDQFSVERPDGSNFTLKIRSTKLEDSAMYFCASSDPGGSYNEQFFGPGTRLTVL.

Remarks on this clone: An end of the junction differs from the germline gene, which may be a read error. This sequence joins TRBV5-1 and TRBJ2-7; D gene uncertain. Germline loops: CDR1 SGHRS, CDR2 YFSETQ. This CDR3 has 14 amino acids. CDR3 DNA: TGCGCCAGCAGCTTGGATAGTCTAAACTACGAGCAGTGCTTC. Translation gives CASSLDSLNYEQCF.

The chain uses TRBV6-4 and TRBJ1-2; no reliable D call. This CDR3 is 15 amino acids long. Germline CDR1 and CDR2: MRHNA and SNTAGT. The V and J ends lost 0 bases and 4 bases respectively, with 12 bases between them. The CDR3 DNA is TGTGCCAGCAGTGACTCGATAGGAGTTGGCTATGGCTACACCTTC. Its translation: CASSDSIGVGYGYTF.

V gene TRBV10-1 combines with J gene TRBJ2-7; tentatively, D is TRBD1 (5 bases). The CDR3 length is 15 residues. Germline CDR1 and CDR2: WNHNN and SYGVQD (reference sequence). V was clipped by 3 bases and J by 4 bases, with 16 bases between them. The CDR3 sequence is CASSDPQRGDYEQYF. CDR3 DNA sequence: TGCGCCAGCAGTGATCCGCAAAGGGGTGATTACGAGCAGTACTTC.

The genes are TRBV9 and TRBJ2-7, with a weak D call TRBD2 (5 bases). Germline loops: CDR1 SGDLS, CDR2 YYNGEE. CDR3 size: 15 residues. V was cut by 0 bases and J by 6 bases, with 16 bases left in between. The CDR3 protein is CASSVDPLDSGEQYF. In DNA form, the CDR3 reads TGTGCCAGCAGCGTAGACCCCCTGGACTCAGGCGAGCAGTACTTC.